This TCR beta chain is drawn from a study of CD8 T cells in Susac syndrome. RNA was extracted with the RNeasy kit, and a quantity of roughly 0.45 to 1 ug was reverse transcribed using random hexamers. Each CDR3 protein is one row after TCRdb ran MiXCR on the immunoSEQ multiplex PCR reads. The sample holds about 300,000 distinct CDR3 sequences, almost 85% seen once. Through negative isolation, CD4+ and CD8+ T cells were obtained, while TEMRA cells were enriched using FACS. Regarding this clonotype: Its matching antigen is unknown.

Study-wide results and limits: It was acknowledged in the study that its TCR sequencing and HLA analysis involved a relatively small number of individuals.

The V gene's germline CDR1 is SGHNT and CDR2 YYREEE (reference sequence). The CDR3 consists of 16 residues. The V and J ends lost 4 bases and 6 bases, in that order; junction bases with no gene match: 4. Sequenced input: CD8+ T cells from PBMCs. The source is a human donor with multiple sclerosis. The V gene is TRBV5-4, the J gene TRBJ2-2, with 15 bases fitting TRBD2. The CDR3 nucleotides read TGTGCCAGCAGCCTAGGACTAGCGGGAGGGGCCGGGGAGCTGTTTTTT. This translates into CASSLGLAGGAGELFF.